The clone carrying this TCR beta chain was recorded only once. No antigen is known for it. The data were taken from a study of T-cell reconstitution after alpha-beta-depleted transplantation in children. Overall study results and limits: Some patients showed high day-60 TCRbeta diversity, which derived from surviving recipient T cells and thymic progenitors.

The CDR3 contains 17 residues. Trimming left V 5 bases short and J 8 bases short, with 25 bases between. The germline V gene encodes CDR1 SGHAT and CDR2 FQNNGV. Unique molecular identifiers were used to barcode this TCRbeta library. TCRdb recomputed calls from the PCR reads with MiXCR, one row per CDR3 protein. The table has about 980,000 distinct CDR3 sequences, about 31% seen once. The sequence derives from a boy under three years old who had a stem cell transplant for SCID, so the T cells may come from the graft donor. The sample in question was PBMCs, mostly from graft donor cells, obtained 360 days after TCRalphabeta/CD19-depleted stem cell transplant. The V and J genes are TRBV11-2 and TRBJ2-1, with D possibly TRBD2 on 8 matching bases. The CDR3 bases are TGTGCCAGCAGCACCGGACAGGCAGGAGCGGGGGAGGATGAGCAGTTCTTC. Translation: CASSTGQAGAGEDEQFF.